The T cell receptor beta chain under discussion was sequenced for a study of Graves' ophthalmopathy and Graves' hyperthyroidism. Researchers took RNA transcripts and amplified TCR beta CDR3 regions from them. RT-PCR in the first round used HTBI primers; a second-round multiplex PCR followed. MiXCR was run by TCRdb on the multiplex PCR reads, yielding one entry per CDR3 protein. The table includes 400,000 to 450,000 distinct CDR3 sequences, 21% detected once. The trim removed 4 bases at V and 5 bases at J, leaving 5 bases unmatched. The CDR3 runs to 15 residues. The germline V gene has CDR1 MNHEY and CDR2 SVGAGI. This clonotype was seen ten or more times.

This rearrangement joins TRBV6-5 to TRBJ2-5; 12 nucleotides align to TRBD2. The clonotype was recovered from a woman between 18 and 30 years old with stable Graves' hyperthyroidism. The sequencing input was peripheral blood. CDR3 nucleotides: TGTGCCAGCAGTTTACTAGCGGGAGGTTTGGAGACCCAGTACTTC. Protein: CASSLLAGGLETQYF.